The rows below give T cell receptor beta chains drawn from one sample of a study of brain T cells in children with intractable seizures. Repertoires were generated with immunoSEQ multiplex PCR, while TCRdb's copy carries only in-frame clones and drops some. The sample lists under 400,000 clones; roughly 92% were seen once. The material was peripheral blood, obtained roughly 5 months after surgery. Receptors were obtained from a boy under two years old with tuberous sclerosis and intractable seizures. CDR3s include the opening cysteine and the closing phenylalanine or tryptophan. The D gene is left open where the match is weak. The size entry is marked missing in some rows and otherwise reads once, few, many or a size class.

TGTGCCCGAGAGACTAGCGGGAGGATTTTAAACGAGCAGTACTTC,CARETSGRILNEQYF,TRBJ2-7,TRBD2,NA,TRBV5-3
TGTGCCAGCAGCCAAGAGAGTCAGGGGGCTACCGAGCAGTACTTC,CASSQESQGATEQYF,TRBJ2-7,TRBD1,NA,TRBV4-2
TGCGCCAGCAATCGAGGGACGGTCAACAATGAGCAGTTCTTC,CASNRGTVNNEQFF,TRBJ2-1,NA,NA,TRBV5-1
TGTGCCAGCAGCGTACTCGGGACCTCACCTGAGCAGTTCTTC,CASSVLGTSPEQFF,TRBJ2-1,NA,NA,TRBV9
TGTGCCAGCAGCCCCCGGACAGGGGGTAGGGGTGGCTACACCTTC,CASSPRTGGRGGYTF,TRBJ1-2,TRBD1,NA,TRBV13
TGTGCCAGCAAGGATGGCGGGGGGACCACTGAAGCTTTCTTT,CASKDGGGTTEAFF,TRBJ1-1,NA,NA,TRBV2
TGTGCCAGCAGGTTGCTACACACTGAAGCTTTCTTT,CASRLLHTEAFF,TRBJ1-1,NA,NA,TRBV6-5
TGTGCCAGTTGTAACGTGGGCACTGAAGCTTTCTTT,CASCNVGTEAFF,TRBJ1-1,NA,NA,TRBV19
TGTGCCAGCAGCGTAGAACAGGGGAATGAAAAACTGTTTTTT,CASSVEQGNEKLFF,TRBJ1-4,TRBD1,NA,TRBV9
TGTGCCAGCAGCCCCAGGGGCTTATCCTCCTACGAGCAGTACTTC,CASSPRGLSSYEQYF,TRBJ2-7,NA,NA,TRBV13
TGTGCCAGCAGCTTAGTGGACTTTCTCTCCTACAATGAGCAGTTCTTC,CASSLVDFLSYNEQFF,TRBJ2-1,NA,NA,TRBV11-2
TGTGCCAGCTCACCAGGGGGAGACACTGAAGCTTTCTTT,CASSPGGDTEAFF,TRBJ1-1,NA,NA,TRBV18
TGTGCCAGCAGTTTTTACCGACTACCCGAGGGGCCAGATACGCAGTATTTT,CASSFYRLPEGPDTQYF,TRBJ2-3,NA,NA,TRBV28
TGTGCCAGCACGAGGGGTAATTCACCCCTCCACTTT,CASTRGNSPLHF,TRBJ1-6,NA,NA,TRBV6-5
TGTGCCAGCACCTCAGCCGGGACAGGGGGCTACAATGAGCAGTTCTTC,CASTSAGTGGYNEQFF,TRBJ2-1,TRBD1,NA,TRBV28
TGTGCCAGCAGCCACATCGATTTTGGGACGGTGAACTATGGCTACACCTTC,CASSHIDFGTVNYGYTF,TRBJ1-2,NA,NA,TRBV14
TGTGCCAGCAGCTTAACGGAGTATGGCTACACCTTC,CASSLTEYGYTF,TRBJ1-2,NA,few,TRBV9
TGTGCCAGTAGTATAGGGGTTCATGGACAGGCGTCCGGCTACACCTTC,CASSIGVHGQASGYTF,TRBJ1-2,TRBD1,NA,TRBV19
TGCGCCAGCAGCACCGGAGCGGGACACCTCTACGAGCAGTACTTC,CASSTGAGHLYEQYF,TRBJ2-7,NA,NA,TRBV5-1
TGTGCCAGCAGCCGACCCATAGCGGGAGGAATGGAGACCCAGTACTTC,CASSRPIAGGMETQYF,TRBJ2-5,TRBD2,once,TRBV28
NA,CASTGRDTFGSPLHF,TRBJ1-6,NA,NA,TRBV6-5
TGTGCCTGGAGTTCAGGGGCGGACTATGGCTACACCTTC,CAWSSGADYGYTF,TRBJ1-2,NA,NA,TRBV30
TGTGCCAGCAGTCCCCGGACTTTCGCTTCCACAGATACGCAGTATTTT,CASSPRTFASTDTQYF,TRBJ2-3,NA,NA,TRBV27
TGCAGCGTCGAACAGGGGGCAGCACTATCCCCAACAGATACGCAGTATTTT,CSVEQGAALSPTDTQYF,TRBJ2-3,TRBD1,NA,TRBV29-1
TGTGCCAGCTCACTACTAGCGGGAGGGGACAATGAGCAGTTCTTC,CASSLLAGGDNEQFF,TRBJ2-1,TRBD2,NA,TRBV18
TGTGCCAGCAGCTTACGGGGAAGAAACACCATATATTTT,CASSLRGRNTIYF,TRBJ1-3,NA,NA,TRBV7-8
TGTGCCAGCAGTATGGGGACTAGCGGGGGACTCTTCACAGATACGCAGTATTTT,CASSMGTSGGLFTDTQYF,TRBJ2-3,TRBD2,NA,TRBV6-4
TGTGCCAGCAGCTTAGATACAAGGGCCCCCTACAATGAGCAGTTCTTC,CASSLDTRAPYNEQFF,TRBJ2-1,NA,NA,TRBV11-3
TGTGCCAGCAGTGAATTCGAGGGGGCTGGGTATCAGCCCCAGCATTTT,CASSEFEGAGYQPQHF,TRBJ1-5,TRBD1,few,TRBV6-1
TGTGCCAGTAGTATCTCGTCTGCCCCCTACGAGCAGTACTTC,CASSISSAPYEQYF,TRBJ2-7,NA,NA,TRBV19
TGCAGCGTTGAGACGTGGGCAGCGGGAGGGCCGGGAGAGACCCAGTACTTC,CSVETWAAGGPGETQYF,TRBJ2-5,TRBD2,NA,TRBV29-1
TGTGCCAGCAGCTTATTCCTGGACAGGGATTACAATGAGCAGTTCTTC,CASSLFLDRDYNEQFF,TRBJ2-1,TRBD1,NA,TRBV7-6
TGTGCCAGCAGCCAAGGGGATGGCTACACCTTC,CASSQGDGYTF,TRBJ1-2,NA,once,TRBV4-2
TGTGCCAGTAGTATACAAGCCGGGGAGCTGTTTTTT,CASSIQAGELFF,TRBJ2-2,NA,NA,TRBV19
TGTGCCTGGGACGCCAGGAGGTCCGATGGCTACACCTTC,CAWDARRSDGYTF,TRBJ1-2,NA,once,TRBV30
TGTGCCAGCAGCCTCAACACTGAAGCTTTCTTT,CASSLNTEAFF,TRBJ1-1,NA,NA,TRBV3-1/TRBV3-2
TGTGCCAGCAGCTCCGGACGGTACTATGGCTACACCTTC,CASSSGRYYGYTF,TRBJ1-2,NA,NA,TRBV11-3
TGTGCCAGCAGCCGCAACACGGGCAATCAGCCCCAGCATTTT,CASSRNTGNQPQHF,TRBJ1-5,NA,few,TRBV3-1/TRBV3-2
TGTGCCACCAGTGATCCGGACAGGGGGGGGACCCAAGAGACCCAGTACTTC,CATSDPDRGGTQETQYF,TRBJ2-5,TRBD1,NA,TRBV24-1
TGTGCCAGTAGTATAGATCTGGGCGGCCGGGTCGGGCTGAACACTGAAGCTTTCTTT,CASSIDLGGRVGLNTEAFF,TRBJ1-1,NA,NA,TRBV19
TGTGCCACCAGTGATTTCGAGGGTCAGCCCCAGCATTTT,CATSDFEGQPQHF,TRBJ1-5,NA,NA,TRBV24-1
TGTGCCAGCAGCCAACCTCCAGGGGATGGAGGGTATGGCTACACCTTC,CASSQPPGDGGYGYTF,TRBJ1-2,NA,NA,TRBV7-9
TGTGCCAGCAGCCCGATCGACCAAGACGTTAACTATGGCTACACCTTC,CASSPIDQDVNYGYTF,TRBJ1-2,NA,NA,TRBV7-9
TGTGCCAGCAGCCCTGTCCTGTTCTCTGGGGCCAACGTCCTGACTTTC,CASSPVLFSGANVLTF,TRBJ2-6,NA,NA,TRBV5-5
TGTGCCTGGAGTTCGATGATCGGGGTCAGCACAGATACGCAGTATTTT,CAWSSMIGVSTDTQYF,TRBJ2-3,NA,NA,TRBV30
TGTGCCAGCAAGGTGGGGCCAGAGAACATTCAGTACTTC,CASKVGPENIQYF,TRBJ2-4,NA,NA,TRBV2
TGTGCCAGCAGCCTGGACTGCTACTCTGGAAACACCATATATTTT,CASSLDCYSGNTIYF,TRBJ1-3,NA,NA,TRBV7-3
TGTGCCACCAGCTACTGGGACAGGACAACCGGGGAGCTGTTTTTT,CATSYWDRTTGELFF,TRBJ2-2,TRBD1,NA,TRBV15
TGTGCCAGCTCAACGGACAGAGTAAACTATGGCTACACCTTC,CASSTDRVNYGYTF,TRBJ1-2,NA,NA,TRBV18
TGTGCCAGCAGCCCCCCCCGAAACGAGCAGTACTTC,CASSPPRNEQYF,TRBJ2-7,NA,NA,TRBV21-1
TGCAGCGTTGGTCCATTGACCGGGGGCTACGAGCAGTACTTC,CSVGPLTGGYEQYF,TRBJ2-7,NA,once,TRBV29-1
TGTGCCACCGAGAGGCCGCCATCGGAGACCCAGTACTTC,CATERPPSETQYF,TRBJ2-5,NA,NA,TRBV10-3
TGTGCCAGCAGCTTAGACTCTTATAATTCACCCCTCCACTTT,CASSLDSYNSPLHF,TRBJ1-6,NA,NA,TRBV11-2